The rows below give T cell receptor beta chains drawn from one sample of a study of OX40 agonist ivuxolimab in advanced cancers. Measured with immunoSEQ multiplex PCR; TCRdb has only the in-frame clones, and not every one. Found here are over 45,000 clones, about 83% of them singletons; the top ten hold more than 13%. Source: CD4+ or CD8+ T cells sorted from blood, taken in a trial of the OX40 agonist ivuxolimab. These receptors were collected from an adult with an advanced solid tumor such as melanoma, head and neck, liver or kidney cancer. Both conserved end residues are part of each CDR3. A D gene is named only where the DNA matches it firmly. For some rows the clone size is stated as once, few or many, or as a class when expanded; others skip it.

D | size | J | V | DNA | CDR3
NA | NA | TRBJ1-1 | TRBV18 | TGTGCCAGCTCACTTCAGGGGCAGAACACTGAAGCTTTCTTT | CASSLQGQNTEAFF
TRBD1 | NA | TRBJ2-1 | TRBV5-6 | TGTGCCAGCAGCCGTGACAGGGCCCATGAGCAGTTCTTC | CASSRDRAHEQFF
NA | NA | TRBJ1-3 | TRBV7-2 | TGTGCCAGCACCCTAGGAGGTTCCTCTGGAAACACCATATATTTT | CASTLGGSSGNTIYF
NA | NA | TRBJ1-2 | TRBV19 | TGTGCCAGTAGTAACCGGATGCCCGGTGGAGATGGCTACACCTTC | CASSNRMPGGDGYTF
NA | NA | TRBJ1-4 | TRBV10-2 | TGCGCCAGCAGTGACGGGAATGAAAAACTGTTTTTT | CASSDGNEKLFF
NA | NA | TRBJ2-7 | TRBV6-6 | TGTGCCAGCAGCCCGGGCCCGAGCTCCTACGAGCAGTACTTC | CASSPGPSSYEQYF
TRBD2 | NA | TRBJ2-7 | TRBV11-3 | TGTGCCAGCAGTATAAGGCCTAGCGGGAGGCCGATCAGCTCCTACGAGCAGTACTTC | CASSIRPSGRPISSYEQYF
NA | NA | TRBJ1-1 | TRBV4-2 | TGTGCCAGCAGCCAAGTCGCGGTGAACACTGAAGCTTTCTTT | CASSQVAVNTEAFF
TRBD1 | once | TRBJ2-1 | TRBV6-6 | TGTGCCAGCAGTTACGGGGACAGGGTTTACAATGAGCAGTTCTTC | CASSYGDRVYNEQFF
TRBD1 | NA | TRBJ2-7 | TRBV18 | TGTGCCAGCTCGGCCGGGACAGGGCTCTACGAGCAGTACTTC | CASSAGTGLYEQYF
NA | NA | TRBJ2-3 | TRBV4-2 | TGTGCCAGCAGCCAAGTTGAGGGCACCACAGATACGCAGTATTTT | CASSQVEGTTDTQYF
NA | NA | TRBJ2-5 | TRBV4-1 | TGCGCCAGCAGCCAAGATAGGGAGACCCAGTACTTC | CASSQDRETQYF
NA | NA | TRBJ2-3 | TRBV4-1 | TGCGCCAGCAGCCAGGAGCTAGCTGGAGATACGCAGTATTTT | CASSQELAGDTQYF